This TCR beta chain is drawn from a study of blood T cell repertoires in COVID-19. In the study overall: The United States, Italy and Spain provided the acute and convalescent COVID-19 samples. T cells, B-cell-depleted T cells, or PBMCs supplied cDNA or gDNA.

Study processing details: Amplified reference gene primers provided the basis for estimating nucleated cell counts. Libraries were prepared by immunoSEQ multiplex PCR; TCRdb keeps only in-frame clonotypes and omits some of them. That table gives V, J and clone size, and the DNA gave D and trimming. The repertoire includes 250,000 to 350,000 clones, roughly 90% of them detected once, and 0.85% to 0.95% sits in the top ten. CDR1 is SGHRS, CDR2 YFSETQ, per germline. V dropped 2 bases and J dropped 3; count of bases not matched to a gene: 12. The CDR3 totals 18 residues. The specimen sequenced was peripheral blood. V gene TRBV5-1 combines with J gene TRBJ2-3, with TRBD2 matching over 10 bases. The source is a middle-aged woman who had recovered from COVID-19. The CDR3 is CASSFSPQAGGGTDTQYF. CDR3 nucleotide sequence: TGCGCCAGCAGCTTTTCCCCCCAAGCGGGAGGGGGGACAGATACGCAGTATTTT.